This is a list of T cell receptor beta chains from one sample in a study of blood T cells in healthy people across ages. Using its own MiXCR run on the 5' RACE reads, TCRdb lists one record per CDR3 protein. The sample has 1.5 million or so distinct CDR3 sequences; approximately 39% are singletons. Sequenced: blood. The receptors here all came from a woman between 18 and 29 years old in good health. Both conserved end residues are trimmed from each CDR3. D genes are given only for firm matches.

j_call	v_call	d_call	cdr3_aa
.	TRBV4-1	TRBD2	ASSQPRLATTKNIQY
TRBJ1-4	TRBV29-1	TRBD1	SVRPTGLGEKLF
TRBJ2-3	TRBV5-1	TRBD1	ASSLTQGPDTQY
TRBJ1-1	TRBV7-9	.	ASGRLGRFNTEAF
TRBJ2-3	TRBV20-1	.	SARVPQGNTDTQY
TRBJ1-5	TRBV28	.	ASRRGFQPQH
TRBJ2-3	TRBV12-3/TRBV12-4	.	ASSLSLGLTDTQY
TRBJ1-1	TRBV20-1	TRBD1	SMDRGGTEAF
TRBJ2-7	TRBV5-1	.	ASSLGTQVYEQY
TRBJ2-7	TRBV28	.	ASKRAWASGEQY
TRBJ2-1	TRBV20-1	TRBD2	SAMTSGGYNEQF
TRBJ2-2	TRBV5-5	TRBD1	ASSHGQGRYTGELF
TRBJ1-2	TRBV2	.	ASSVMEYGYT
TRBJ2-3	TRBV10-3	TRBD1	AISLQGPPTDTQY
TRBJ2-1	TRBV7-9	TRBD2	ASSLILAGAFNEQF
TRBJ2-1	TRBV29-1	TRBD1	SVEDLDRGYNEQF
TRBJ2-1	TRBV4-3	.	TSSQDQQGRRYNEQF
TRBJ2-1	TRBV24-1	.	ATSDHGRSSYNEQF
TRBJ1-2	TRBV7-2	.	ASSLGMGDGYGYT
TRBJ1-2	TRBV5-1	.	ASSTDLGHGYT
TRBJ2-3	TRBV20-1	TRBD2	STTLLGLAGTDTQY
TRBJ1-5	TRBV28	TRBD1	ASSLSDRDNQPQH
TRBJ1-2	TRBV7-9	TRBD1	ASSPPGQAGLYGYT
TRBJ2-7	TRBV27	TRBD1	ASSLSPGQGTKQY
TRBJ1-4	TRBV7-2	.	ASGWRGAGAIEKLF
TRBJ2-1	TRBV6-8	.	ASSYSSQQRSYNEQF
TRBJ1-1	TRBV12-3/TRBV12-4	.	ASSFLVTEAF
TRBJ2-1	TRBV3-1	TRBD2	ASSRSASGSNEQF
TRBJ2-7	TRBV29-1	TRBD2	SVGLAVASYEQY
TRBJ1-1	TRBV11-2	.	ASSFARMFTEAF
TRBJ2-3	TRBV9	.	ASSAEGGTPPDTQY
TRBJ2-1	TRBV6-5	TRBD2	ASSWGTSGGSYNEQF
TRBJ2-7	TRBV4-1	.	ASSQGLSSSSYEQY
TRBJ2-1	TRBV25-1	TRBD2	ASSEFGTSGSSEQF
TRBJ2-1	TRBV29-1	.	SADYGTTDEQF
TRBJ1-1	TRBV4-1	TRBD1	ASSQVDGDRGNTEAF
TRBJ2-4	TRBV6-5	.	ATAPRQAKNIQY
TRBJ1-1	TRBV29-1	.	SAFRGGSPSTEAF
TRBJ2-3	TRBV12-3/TRBV12-4	.	ASSLWNPTITGTDTQY
TRBJ2-5	TRBV2	TRBD2	ASKGRLAGEQY
TRBJ2-2	TRBV12-3/TRBV12-4	.	ASREGGPGAGELF
TRBJ2-3	TRBV10-1	.	ASSESRRGPGTQY
TRBJ1-1	TRBV6-5	.	ASSYFGGAEAF